This note documents a single T cell receptor (beta chain) sequence. Antigen: not known. The data were obtained in a study of human T cells and chemical hapten exposure. Germline values: CDR1 DFQATT, CDR2 SNEGSKA (reference sequence). The V gene lost 0 bases and the J gene lost 10 bases, with 19 bases spanning the gap. The length of the CDR3 is 16 residues. Overall study results and limits: Among expanded TCRs, significantly more large CDR3 similarity clusters formed than among controls.

Via MiXCR, TCRdb re-called the RACE reads, giving one row per CDR3 protein. This sample has 380,000 or so distinct CDR3 sequences; about 5% occur once, and the top ten carry 7% to 10%. Noted time point: pre-sensitization, week 0. The treatment: therapeutic diphenylcyclopropenone sensitization with weekly scalp DPC. Every patch test was put on after a blood sample was taken. The chain combines TRBV20-1 with TRBJ1-6, with a weak D call TRBD1 (6 bases). This clonotype was obtained from a woman younger than 35 with alopecia areata. Some clones in this sample may be carry-over from other donors' samples. This material consisted of whole blood, taken in connection with sensitization to the hapten diphenylcyclopropenone (DPC). The CDR3 spells CSARDPQRGMDSPLHF. CDR3 coding DNA: TGCAGTGCTAGAGATCCTCAGAGGGGGATGGACTCACCCCTCCACTTT.